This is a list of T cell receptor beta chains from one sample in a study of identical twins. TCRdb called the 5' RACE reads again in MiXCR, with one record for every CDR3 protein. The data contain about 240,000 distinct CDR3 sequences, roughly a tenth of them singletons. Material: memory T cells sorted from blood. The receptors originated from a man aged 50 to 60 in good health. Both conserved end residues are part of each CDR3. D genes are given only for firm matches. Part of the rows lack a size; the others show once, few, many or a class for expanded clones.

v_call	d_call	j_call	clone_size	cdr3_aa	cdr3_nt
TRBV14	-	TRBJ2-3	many	CASSRGGAVGDTQYF	TGTGCCAGCAGCCGTGGGGGAGCGGTGGGAGATACGCAGTATTTT
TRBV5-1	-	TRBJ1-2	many	CASSLTTGYGYTF	TGCGCCAGCAGCTTGACGACAGGATATGGCTACACCTTC
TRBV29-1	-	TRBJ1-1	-	CSVRTEAEAFF	TGCAGCGTTAGGACAGAGGCTGAAGCTTTCTTT
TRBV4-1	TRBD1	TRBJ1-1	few	CASSRIGQGAANTEAFF	TGCGCCAGCAGCCGGATTGGACAGGGGGCGGCGAACACTGAAGCTTTCTTT
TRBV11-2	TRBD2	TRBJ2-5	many	CASSWTSGVGETQYF	TGTGCCAGCAGCTGGACTAGCGGAGTTGGAGAGACCCAGTACTTC
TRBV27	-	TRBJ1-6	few	CASRFEVHNSPLHF	TGTGCCAGCAGGTTCGAGGTACATAATTCACCCCTCCACTTT
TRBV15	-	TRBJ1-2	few	CATSRVDNRANGYTF	TGTGCCACCAGCAGAGTAGACAACAGGGCTAATGGCTACACCTTC
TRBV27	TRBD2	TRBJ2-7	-	CASSLYSGGAYEQYF	TGTGCCAGCAGTTTATACAGCGGGGGGGCCTACGAGCAGTACTTC
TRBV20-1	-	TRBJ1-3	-	CSASASDSGNTIYF	TGCAGTGCTAGTGCCAGCGACTCTGGAAACACCATATATTTT
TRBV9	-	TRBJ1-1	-	CASSPEPGYTEAFF	TGTGCCAGCAGCCCGGAGCCCGGATACACTGAAGCTTTCTTT
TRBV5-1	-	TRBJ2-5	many	CASSLEQETQYF	TGCGCCAGCAGCTTGGAGCAAGAGACCCAGTACTTC
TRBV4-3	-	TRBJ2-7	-	CASSQVAAGGGYEQYF	TGCGCCAGCAGCCAAGTCGCCGCCGGAGGGGGGTACGAGCAGTACTTC
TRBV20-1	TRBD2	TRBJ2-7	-	CSAKQTSGSESSYEQYF	TGCAGTGCTAAGCAGACTAGCGGGAGCGAGAGCTCCTACGAGCAGTACTTC
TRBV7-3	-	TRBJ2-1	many	CASSLQGNEQFF	TGTGCCAGCAGCCTACAGGGCAATGAGCAGTTCTTC
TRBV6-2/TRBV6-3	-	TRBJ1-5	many	CASSYLGRGSQPQHF	TGTGCCAGCAGTTACCTCGGCAGGGGAAGTCAGCCCCAGCATTTT
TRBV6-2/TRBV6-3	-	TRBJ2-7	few	CASSYFGGSAYEQYF	TGTGCCAGCAGTTACTTCGGAGGATCAGCCTACGAGCAGTACTTC
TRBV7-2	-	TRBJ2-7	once	CASNPQFGAGEQYF	TGTGCCAGCAATCCGCAGTTTGGGGCGGGCGAGCAGTACTTC
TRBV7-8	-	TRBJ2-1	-	CASTYRLVGYNEQFF	TGTGCCAGCACCTACCGACTAGTAGGATACAATGAGCAGTTCTTC
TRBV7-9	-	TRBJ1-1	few	CASSDSGSSEAFF	TGTGCCAGCAGCGACAGTGGGTCCTCTGAAGCTTTCTTT
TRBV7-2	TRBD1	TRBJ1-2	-	CASSPRQGMLDGYTF	TGTGCCAGCAGCCCGCGACAGGGGATGTTGGATGGCTACACCTTC
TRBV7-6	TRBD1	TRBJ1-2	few	CASSTYRGLDYGYTF	TGTGCCAGCAGCACATACAGGGGGCTGGACTATGGCTACACCTTC
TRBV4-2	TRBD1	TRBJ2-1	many	CASSSHSGTEKDNEQFF	TGTGCCAGCAGCTCTCACTCCGGGACAGAGAAAGACAATGAGCAGTTCTTC
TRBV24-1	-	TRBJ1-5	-	CATSDHGGGRGMWDQPQHF	TGTGCCACCAGTGACCACGGCGGGGGGCGAGGTATGTGGGATCAGCCCCAGCATTTT
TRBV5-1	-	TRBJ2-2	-	CASSWGPVNTGELFF	TGCGCCAGCAGCTGGGGACCAGTGAACACCGGGGAGCTGTTTTTT
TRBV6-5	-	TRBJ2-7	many	CDPREAYEQYF	TGTGACCCGAGGGAGGCCTACGAGCAGTACTTC
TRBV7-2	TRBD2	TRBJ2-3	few	CASSISGVVDTQYF	TGTGCCAGCAGCATAAGCGGGGTGGTAGATACGCAGTATTTT
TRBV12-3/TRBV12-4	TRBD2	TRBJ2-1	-	CASSSIAGAPYNEQSF	TGTGCCAGCAGTTCTATAGCGGGAGCCCCCTACAATGAGCAGTCCTTC
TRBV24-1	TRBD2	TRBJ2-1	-	CATSDLTGGDYNEQFF	TGTGCCACCAGTGATTTGACGGGGGGGGACTACAATGAGCAGTTCTTC
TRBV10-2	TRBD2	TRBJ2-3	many	CASRATSVYTDTQYF	TGCGCCAGCAGGGCTACTAGCGTCTACACAGATACGCAGTATTTT
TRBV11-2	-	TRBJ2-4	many	CASSSYSGAENIQYF	TGTGCCAGCAGCTCTTATAGTGGCGCGGAAAACATTCAGTACTTC
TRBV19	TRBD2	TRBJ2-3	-	CASTKTGLAGTAGGTDTQYF	TGTGCCAGTACCAAAACGGGACTAGCGGGAACGGCCGGTGGCACAGATACGCAGTATTTT
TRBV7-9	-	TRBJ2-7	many	CASSSPEGYEQYF	TGTGCCAGCAGCTCCCCAGAGGGCTACGAGCAGTACTTC
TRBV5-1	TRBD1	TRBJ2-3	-	CASSLGQGVPDTQYF	TGCGCCAGCAGCTTGGGGCAGGGGGTCCCAGATACGCAGTATTTT
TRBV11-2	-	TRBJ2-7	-	CASSPTFAGSTRGRSYEQYF	TGTGCCAGCAGCCCAACTTTTGCCGGGTCGACCAGGGGTAGGTCCTACGAGCAGTACTTC
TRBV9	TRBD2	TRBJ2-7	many	CASSQGERGAYEQYF	TGTGCCAGCAGCCAGGGGGAGCGGGGGGCCTACGAGCAGTACTTC
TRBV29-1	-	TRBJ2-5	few	CSVEFLGRGETQYF	TGCAGCGTTGAGTTCCTAGGCAGGGGAGAGACCCAGTACTTC
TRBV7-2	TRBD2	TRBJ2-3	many	CASGLAGSTDTQYF	TGTGCCAGCGGCCTAGCGGGCAGCACAGATACGCAGTATTTT
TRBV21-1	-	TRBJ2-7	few	CASSKEITLAGGPVYEQYF	TGTGCCAGCAGCAAAGAAATTACACTAGCGGGAGGGCCAGTCTACGAGCAGTACTTC
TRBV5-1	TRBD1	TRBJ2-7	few	CASSAGQANREQYF	TGCGCCAGCAGCGCGGGACAGGCTAATCGCGAGCAGTACTTC
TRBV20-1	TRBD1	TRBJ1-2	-	CSATDRGGYTF	TGCAGTGCCACCGACAGGGGCGGCTACACCTTC
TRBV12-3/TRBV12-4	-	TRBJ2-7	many	CASSSLGGSEQYF	TGTGCCAGCAGTTCGCTCGGGGGATCCGAGCAGTACTTC
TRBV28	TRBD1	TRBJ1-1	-	CASYYRGPAEAFF	TGTGCCAGCTATTACAGGGGGCCGGCTGAAGCTTTCTTT
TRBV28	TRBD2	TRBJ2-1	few	CASSASGRAFNEQFF	TGTGCCAGCAGTGCTAGCGGGAGGGCTTTCAATGAGCAGTTCTTC
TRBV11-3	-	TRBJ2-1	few	CASSTDSNEQFF	TGTGCCAGCAGCACAGACAGCAATGAGCAGTTCTTC
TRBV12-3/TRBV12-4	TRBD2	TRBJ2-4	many	CASSSPWTSGSLGKNIQYF	TGTGCCAGCAGCTCGCCCTGGACTAGCGGGAGTTTGGGCAAAAACATTCAGTACTTC
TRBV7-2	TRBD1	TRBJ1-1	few	CASSADRGYTEAFF	TGTGCCAGCAGCGCGGACAGGGGGTACACTGAAGCTTTCTTT
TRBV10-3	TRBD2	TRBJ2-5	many	CAISDSSVAGEETQYF	TGTGCCATCAGTGATTCTTCGGTAGCGGGAGAAGAGACCCAGTACTTC
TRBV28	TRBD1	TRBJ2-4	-	CASSQTGTGKNIQYF	TGTGCCAGCAGTCAAACCGGGACAGGCAAAAACATTCAGTACTTC
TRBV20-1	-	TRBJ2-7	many	CSARERQYYEQYF	TGCAGTGCTAGAGAGCGGCAATACTACGAGCAGTACTTC
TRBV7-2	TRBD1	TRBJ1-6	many	CASSLKGGENSPLHF	TGTGCCAGCAGCTTAAAAGGGGGCGAGAATTCACCCCTCCACTTT
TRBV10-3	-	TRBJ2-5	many	CAISEEGSLETQYF	TGTGCCATCAGTGAGGAGGGGAGTTTGGAGACCCAGTACTTC
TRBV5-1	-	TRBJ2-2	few	CASSFDVGNTGELFF	TGCGCCAGCAGCTTCGACGTAGGGAACACCGGGGAGCTGTTTTTT
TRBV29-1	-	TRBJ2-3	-	CSVETGFTADTQYF	TGCAGCGTTGAAACAGGTTTTACCGCGGATACGCAGTATTTT
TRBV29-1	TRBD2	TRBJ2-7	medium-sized	CSARLATTYEQYF	TGCAGCGCCAGACTAGCGACCACCTACGAGCAGTACTTC
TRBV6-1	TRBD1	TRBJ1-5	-	CASSEATGNNQPQHF	TGTGCCAGCAGTGAAGCGACAGGGAACAATCAGCCCCAGCATTTT
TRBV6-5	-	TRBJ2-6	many	CASSLVGGANVLTF	TGTGCCAGCAGTTTAGTGGGGGGGGCCAACGTCCTGACTTTC
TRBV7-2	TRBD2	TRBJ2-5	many	CASSSMGTSGGQETQYF	TGTGCCAGCAGCTCAATGGGAACTAGCGGGGGACAAGAGACCCAGTACTTC